The clone carrying this T cell receptor (beta chain) was picked up many times. Its specificity is not known. This sample stems from a study of neurological immune-mediated disorders. Study observations and caveats: Multiple sclerosis was found to have the least TCR clonal expansion, below healthy controls, and HTLV-1-associated myelopathy the most. Because no CDR3 amino acid sequences were shared across subjects by expanded clones, private repertoires were suggested in all groups.

From 2 million PBMCs stored at -80 C, the unsorted libraries were generated. CDR3 size: 13 residues. The V end was cut by 2 bases, the J end by 4 bases, with 5 bases between. Germline V gene lookup returns CDR1 MNHNY and CDR2 SVGAGI (reference sequence). Synthesis of cDNA was performed by 5'RACE using 10-nucleotide random UMIs. TCRdb fed the 5' RACE reads into MiXCR, producing one record per CDR3 protein. Of about 30,000 distinct CDR3 sequences listed, roughly 15% are singletons. The sequence was obtained from a man between 65 and 85 years old in good health. The chain carries TRBV6-6 and TRBJ1-4; D remains ambiguous. The source material was PBMCs. CDR3 in DNA: TGTGCCAGCAGTTACGCCCTTAATGAAAAACTGTTTTTT. Residues: CASSYALNEKLFF.